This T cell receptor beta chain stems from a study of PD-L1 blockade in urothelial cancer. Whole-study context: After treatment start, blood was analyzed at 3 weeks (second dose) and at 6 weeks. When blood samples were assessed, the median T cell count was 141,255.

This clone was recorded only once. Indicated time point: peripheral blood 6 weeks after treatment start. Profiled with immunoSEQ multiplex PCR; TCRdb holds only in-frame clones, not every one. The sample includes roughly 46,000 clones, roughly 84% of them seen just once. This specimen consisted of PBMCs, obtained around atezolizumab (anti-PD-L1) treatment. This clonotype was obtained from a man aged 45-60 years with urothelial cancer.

The CDR3 coding sequence is TGTGCCAGCAGCTTTTTAGCGGGGGGAGGGGGCTACAATGAGCAGTTCTTC. Protein sequence: CASSFLAGGGGYNEQFF. This chain links TRBV11-3 with TRBJ2-1, with 10 bases matching TRBD2. J lost 3 bases, V lost 3 bases, and 8 bases had no gene match. CDR1 and CDR2 from the germline V gene are SGHNT and YENEEA. The length of the CDR3 is 17 residues.